The 5 T cell receptor beta chains below were found in one sample sequenced in a study of CD8+ T cells in alopecia areata. The treatment here: oral pan-JAK inhibitor, 5-10 mg twice daily. cDNA serving as the sequencing template came from extracted, reverse transcribed RNA. The data were produced by immunoSEQ multiplex PCR, yet TCRdb's version contains in-frame clones alone and is incomplete. The data hold 80,000 to 100,000 clones, with roughly 47% observed a single time. Source: CD8+ T cells sorted from blood, taken at week 24, from a patient treated with tofacitinib. The receptor source for this set is a human donor with alopecia areata.

In its sample, this clone was seen a few times. The chain uses TRBV7-9 and TRBJ1-1; D not certain. The germline gives CDR1 SEHNR, CDR2 FQNEAQ (reference sequence). The CDR3 totals 14 residues. The ends were cut back, 1 base at V and 1 base at J, with 7 bases in the middle. DNA for the CDR3: TGTGCCAGCAGCTTAGTTGCAGGGAACACTGAAGCTTTCTTT. Its translation is CASSLVAGNTEAFF.

The V and J genes are TRBV10-3 and TRBJ2-7; D gene ambiguous. The CDR3 runs to 12 residues. Trimming took off 11 bases at V and 3 bases at J, with 14 bases between the two ends. Germline V gives CDR1 ENHRY, CDR2 SYGVKD. The CDR3 is CASSVGNYEQYF. CDR3 sequence (DNA): TGTGCCTCCTCTGTGGGGAACTACGAGCAGTACTTC.

This rearrangement joins TRBV5-1 to TRBJ2-3; 15 bases are a match to TRBD2. The CDR3 length is 15 residues. Germline V gene sequence: CDR1 SGHRS, CDR2 YFSETQ. V lost 5 bases to trimming and J lost 6 bases; unmatched junction nucleotides: 4. This CDR3 is CASRGLAGGPDTQYF. The DNA for the CDR3 is TGCGCCAGCAGAGGACTAGCGGGAGGGCCTGATACGCAGTATTTT.

The chain uses TRBV7-9 and TRBJ2-5, with 7 nucleotides matching TRBD1. Unmatched junction bases numbered 13, after V lost 0 bases and J lost 3 bases. The CDR3 is 18 amino acids. From germline, CDR1 is SEHNR and CDR2 FQNEAQ (reference sequence). The CDR3 loop is CASSLARRDRILKETQYF. The CDR3 region has the DNA TGTGCCAGCAGCTTAGCGCGTCGGGACAGAATTTTGAAAGAGACCCAGTACTTC.

For this clone: This same CDR3 is encoded by further DNA sequences in the sample. The chain has TRBV19 and TRBJ2-1; 8 bases line up with TRBD2. The germline gives CDR1 LNHDA, CDR2 SQIVND (reference sequence). V trimming: 3 bases; J trimming: 5 bases; junction bases outside the gene matches: 9. The CDR3 spans 16 residues. CDR3 sequence: CASSIPGTRPDNEQFF. CDR3 coding DNA: TGTGCCAGTAGTATCCCTGGGACTAGGCCGGACAATGAGCAGTTCTTC.